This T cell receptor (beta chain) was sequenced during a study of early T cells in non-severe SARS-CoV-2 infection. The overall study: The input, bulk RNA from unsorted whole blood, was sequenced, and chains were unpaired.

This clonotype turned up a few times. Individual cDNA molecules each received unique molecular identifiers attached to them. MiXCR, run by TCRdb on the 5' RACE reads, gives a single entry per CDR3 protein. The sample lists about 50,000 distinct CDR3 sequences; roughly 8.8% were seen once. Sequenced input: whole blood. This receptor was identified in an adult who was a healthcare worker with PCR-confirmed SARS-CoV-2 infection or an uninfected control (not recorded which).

The CDR3 region has the DNA TGTGCCAGCAGCTCAAACCAAGGGATTAACACCGGGGAGCTGTTTTTT. Translating gives CASSSNQGINTGELFF. This chain uses TRBV12-3 or TRBV12-4 with TRBJ2-2; D gene uncertain. Trimming left V 6 bases short and J 2 bases short, with 16 bases between. The CDR3 is 16 amino acids.